The T cell receptor (beta chain) under discussion was sequenced for a study of early T cells in non-severe SARS-CoV-2 infection. Findings and caveats of the study: Matching with VDJdb favored anti-spike CD8 responses (missing private and CD4 specificities).

Attachment of unique molecular identifiers to individual cDNA molecules was performed. TCRdb re-called the 5' RACE reads through MiXCR, storing one row per CDR3 protein. The sample contains tens of thousands of distinct CDR3 sequences, approximately 11% of which appear only once. Trimming removed 7 bases at V and 1 base at J, with 7 bases between. Germline assignment: CDR1 SGHTA and CDR2 FQGNSA. The CDR3 runs 12 residues. This clonotype was observed a few times. Its antigen is unidentified. This specimen consisted of whole blood, obtained at baseline. The receptor was derived from an adult who was a healthcare worker with PCR-confirmed SARS-CoV-2 infection or an uninfected control (not recorded which). This rearrangement joins TRBV7-2 to TRBJ1-2; D is unresolved. The CDR3 nucleotides read TGTGCCAGCACCCTTGATAACTATGGCTACACCTTC. Translated, it gives CASTLDNYGYTF. Based on the CDR3 plus reference TRBV7-2 and TRBJ1-2, the full variable domain is GAGVSQSPSNKVTEKGKDVELRCDPISGHTALYWYRQSLGQGLEFLIYFQGNSAPDKSGLPSDRFSAERTGGSVSTLTIQRTQQEDSAVYLCASTLDNYGYTFGSGTRLTVV.